The 12 T cell receptor beta chains in this list originate from one sample, sequenced in a study of T cell repertoires in cytomegalovirus infection. TCRdb reprocessed the reads via MiXCR and lists one record per CDR3 protein. The profile shows 630,000 or so distinct CDR3 sequences, 20% to 25% of them singletons. Material: CD8+ T cells from PBMCs. The source of these receptors is a human donor in good health (CMV status not recorded). Some clones in this sample may be carry-over from other donors' samples.

This clonotype has ten or more counts. This chain uses TRBV7-6 with TRBJ2-1, with 7 bases that match TRBD2. Germline values: CDR1 SGHVS, CDR2 FNYEAQ. The CDR3 covers 19 residues. Unmatched junction bases numbered 21, after V lost 1 base and J lost 9 bases. CDR3 nucleotide sequence: TGTGCCAGCAGCTTAGAGCGGGGCCCACCTTCCTTTGGGGTCACTGAGCAGTTCTTC. This sequence encodes CASSLERGPPSFGVTEQFF.

This clonotype has a count of ten or more. The chain joins TRBV6-1 to TRBJ2-3; 13 bases are shared with TRBD2. Per the germline V gene, CDR1 is MNHNS and CDR2 is SASEGT. The CDR3 has 17 residues. The V gene end was trimmed by 3 bases and the J gene end by 2 bases; junction bases not matched to a gene: 5. The CDR3 sequence: CASSDLGLAGDTDTQYF. DNA of the CDR3: TGTGCCAGCAGTGACCTCGGACTAGCGGGGGACACAGATACGCAGTATTTT.

The chain uses TRBV20-1 and TRBJ1-2; TRBD1 aligns across 7 bases. The CDR3 covers 13 residues. Trimming cost V 5 bases and J 4 bases; bases outside gene matches: 7. Per the germline V gene, CDR1 is DFQATT and CDR2 is SNEGSKA (reference sequence). The CDR3 sequence is CSALTGTAYGYTF. DNA for the CDR3: TGCAGTGCTCTCACCGGGACAGCCTATGGCTACACCTTC.

This clonotype was seen only once. A clone one base away is much larger, so this may be a read error. The chain recombines TRBV27 with TRBJ2-3, with TRBD2 as a possible D gene (5 bases). The ends were cut back, 2 bases at V and 0 bases at J, with 12 bases in the middle. Germline-derived CDR1 and CDR2 are MNHEY and SMNVEV (reference sequence). The CDR3 runs to 16 residues. CDR3 bases: TGTGCCAGCAGTTTAGGTAGACGGGGAAGCACAGATACGCAGTATTTT. It encodes CASSLGRRGSTDTQYF.

V and J are TRBV15 and TRBJ2-3; perhaps TRBD1 as D (6 bases). CDR3 length equals 17 residues. The germline V gene encodes CDR1 LNHNV and CDR2 YYDKDF (reference sequence). Trimming removed 3 bases at V and 2 bases at J, with 18 bases between. In DNA, the CDR3 is TGTGCCACCAGCAGGGACGAGGGGGTCGGCTACACAGATACGCAGTATTTT. It codes for CATSRDEGVGYTDTQYF.

This clonotype has just a few counts. V gene TRBV11-3 combines with J gene TRBJ2-1; D uncertain. V was trimmed by 4 bases and J by 6 bases, leaving 7 bases between them. CDR1 and CDR2 from the germline V gene are SGHNT and YENEEA. The CDR3 consists of 12 residues. CDR3 in DNA: TGTGCCAGCAGCTGGCCACCCAATGAGCAGTTCTTC. Its translation is CASSWPPNEQFF.

This clonotype has at least ten counts. The chain joins TRBV20-1 to TRBJ2-1, with 11 bases fitting TRBD2. The CDR3 length is 18 residues. Trimming cost V 5 bases and J 0 bases; bases outside gene matches: 12. The germline gives CDR1 DFQATT, CDR2 SNEGSKA (reference sequence). CDR3 in amino acids: CSALQTSGDTISYNEQFF. For the CDR3, the DNA is TGCAGTGCTCTCCAGACTAGCGGGGACACTATCTCCTACAATGAGCAGTTCTTC.

The chain recombines TRBV5-1 with TRBJ2-1; 11 bases fit TRBD2. V dropped 1 base and J dropped 6; count of bases not matched to a gene: 3. The CDR3 has 15 amino acids. CDR1 is SGHRS and CDR2 is YFSETQ in the germline V gene. The CDR3 is CASSLWLAGGNEQFF. The CDR3 nucleotides are TGCGCCAGCAGCTTGTGGCTAGCGGGGGGCAATGAGCAGTTCTTC. Based on the CDR3 plus reference TRBV5-1 and TRBJ2-1, the full variable domain is KAGVTQTPRYLIKTRGQQVTLSCSPISGHRSVSWYQQTPGQGLQFLFEYFSETQRNKGNFPGRFSGRQFSNSRSEMNVSTLELGDSALYLCASSLWLAGGNEQFFGPGTRLTVL.

This clonotype was seen at least ten times. The V call is TRBV12-3 or TRBV12-4, the J call TRBJ2-1; D gene ambiguous. V gave up 4 bases and J gave up 9 bases, with 10 bases separating them. This CDR3 is built from 12 residues. In DNA, the CDR3 is TGTGCCAGCAGTTCCCGGGCTGGTGAGCAGTTCTTC. Translation: CASSSRAGEQFF.

The J gene is TRBJ2-5, the V gene TRBV7-9; no reliable D call. From germline, CDR1 is SEHNR and CDR2 FQNEAQ (reference sequence). V was shortened by 4 bases and J by 10 bases, with 16 bases between the two germline ends. CDR3 length: 13 residues. This CDR3 reads CASSYSIEAYQYF. Here the CDR3 DNA reads TGTGCCAGCAGCTACTCTATCGAGGCCTACCAGTACTTC. Filled out from reference TRBV7-9 and TRBJ2-5, the complete variable domain reads DTGVSQNPRHKITKRGQNVTFRCDPISEHNRLYWYRQTLGQGPEFLTYFQNEAQLEKSRLLSDRFSAERPKGSFSTLEIQRTEQGDSAMYLCASSYSIEAYQYFGPGTRLLVL.

The chain recombines TRBV14 with TRBJ2-7, with TRBD1 identical over 8 bases. The CDR3 spans 14 residues. Germline loops: CDR1 SGHDN, CDR2 FVKESK. J lost 5 bases, V lost 8 bases, and 11 bases had no gene match. This chain's CDR3 is CASGLGQGADEQYV. CDR3 nucleotides: TGTGCCAGCGGCCTCGGGCAGGGGGCGGACGAGCAGTACGTC.

This clonotype occurred many times. The chain joins TRBV6-1 to TRBJ2-7; 13 nucleotides match TRBD2. Germline CDR1 reads MNHNS; CDR2 reads SASEGT. The CDR3 contains 15 residues. V lost 5 bases and J lost 4; bases outside the gene matches: 5. CDR3 protein: CASSPRTSGGYEQYV. In DNA form, the CDR3 reads TGTGCCAGCAGTCCTCGGACTAGCGGGGGATACGAGCAGTACGTC.